The source of this T cell receptor beta chain is a study of CD8 T cells in ankylosing spondylitis. Study-wide results and limits: A TCR beta motif of 7 to 9 highly homologous variants seemed to mark ankylosing spondylitis blood. Disease-linked clones, CD8+, were relatively rare in peripheral blood. Before this, some motif variants had been reported in reactive arthritis synovial fluid and blood. There was reportedly significant enrichment of clones that were disease-linked in matched ankylosing spondylitis synovial fluid.

Of note for this clonotype: What it recognizes is unknown.

TCRdb re-analysed the 5' RACE reads in MiXCR, keeping a single row per CDR3 protein. The sample shows fewer than 180,000 distinct CDR3 sequences, under 45% of them seen only once. The CDR3 totals 12 residues. V lost 1 base and J lost 7, with 7 bases in between. The chain is built from TRBV12-3 or TRBV12-4 and TRBJ1-2; no clear D gene. This TCR was recovered from a male donor with ankylosing spondylitis. What was sequenced was synovial fluid, either unsorted or a sorted T cell fraction (not recorded which). The CDR3 nucleotides read TGTGCCAGCAGTTTAGGAGTATCTGGCTACACCTTC. Translated, it gives CASSLGVSGYTF.